The 22 T cell receptor beta chains presented below share a single source sample, sequenced in a study of neurological immune-mediated disorders (dated by TCRdb to the late 2010s). Read against the paper, the sample's time point label means: longitudinal time-point 2. Library creation used 5' RACE. TCRdb shows the sequencer as Illumina HiSeq 2500. TCRdb reprocessing: public reads trimmed at Q25 with fastp, clones called with MiXCR, in-frame beta chains kept. Rows are unified per CDR3 protein, each entry keeping the most common DNA and genes. The sample table lists some 48,000 distinct CDR3 sequences, around 13% of them with a count of one. Roughly 4.3% of the sample is in the top ten clones. Sequenced: PBMCs. The receptor source for this set is a male donor with HTLV-1-associated myelopathy (HAM/TSP).

This clonotype was seen ten or more times. The chain recombines TRBV20-1 with TRBJ1-2; weak D call: TRBD1 (6 bases). CDR3 length: 14 residues. The germline gives CDR1 DFQATT, CDR2 SNEGSKA (reference sequence). Trimming shortened V by 4 bases and J by 0 bases, and 12 bases separated the two germline ends. The CDR3 DNA is TGCAGTGCTACCACACAGGGTGCTAACTATGGCTACACCTTC. It encodes CSATTQGANYGYTF.

This clonotype has more than one count but fewer than ten. V usage is TRBV6-2 or TRBV6-3 and J usage is TRBJ2-5, with 9 bases matching TRBD1. Germline V gene data show CDR1 as MNHEY and CDR2 as SVGEGT. V dropped 2 bases and J dropped 2; count of bases not matched to a gene: 15. CDR3 length: 19 amino acids. Written as DNA, the CDR3 is TGTGCCAGCAGTTACCAATTCGGCGGGACAGGGCCCGCTCAAGAGACCCAGTACTTC. Residues: CASSYQFGGTGPAQETQYF.

This clonotype was recorded many times. This rearrangement joins TRBV6-5 to TRBJ2-5, with a possible D match to TRBD1 (8 bases). Germline V gene sequence: CDR1 MNHEY, CDR2 SVGAGI. The V gene lost 5 bases and the J gene lost 3 bases, with 13 bases spanning the gap. The CDR3 sequence is 14 residues long. CDR3 bases: TGTGCCAGCAGTCCACAGGGGGGGAAAGAGACCCAGTACTTC. Translated: CASSPQGGKETQYF.

This clonotype was counted many times. The chain is built from TRBV5-1 and TRBJ2-2, with a tentative D call TRBD1 (5 bases). The CDR3 has 14 residues. V dropped 3 bases and J dropped 5 bases, with 11 bases sitting between them. Germline V lookup: CDR1 SGHRS, CDR2 YFSETQ. This CDR3 is CASSYGHPTGELFF. The DNA of the CDR3 is TGCGCCAGCAGCTACGGACACCCAACCGGGGAGCTGTTTTTT.

There are many counts of this clonotype. The gene calls are TRBV24-1 and TRBJ2-7, with TRBD1 matching over 7 bases. This CDR3 has 14 amino acids. V trimming: 3 bases; J trimming: 6 bases; junction bases outside the gene matches: 7. Germline CDR1 reads KGHDR; CDR2 reads SFDVKD. CDR3 sequence: CATSDSRGLSEQYF. The DNA of the CDR3 is TGTGCCACCAGTGATAGTAGGGGGCTGAGCGAGCAGTACTTC.

In its sample, this clonotype was seen many times. The gene calls are TRBV5-1 and TRBJ1-4; D remains unclear. V lost 3 bases and J lost 3, with 12 bases in between. Germline CDR1 SGHRS, CDR2 YFSETQ. The CDR3 has 15 residues. CDR3 nucleotide sequence: TGCGCCAGCAGCTCGGTATCAGGTTCTAATGAAAAACTGTTTTTT. This codes for CASSSVSGSNEKLFF.

This clonotype was observed many times. This rearrangement joins TRBV7-6 to TRBJ2-2; D is perhaps TRBD2 (6 bases). Looked up from germline, CDR1 is SGHVS and CDR2 is FNYEAQ. Trimming cost V 4 bases and J 4 bases, with 19 bases left between them. CDR3 length equals 17 residues. This chain's CDR3 is CASSSVRGTSGTGELFF. As DNA, the CDR3 is TGTGCCAGCAGCTCGGTACGGGGGACCTCGGGCACCGGGGAGCTGTTTTTT.

This clonotype was seen at least ten times. CDR3 DNA sequence: TGCGCCAGCAGCCGACAGGGTCTCGAGAATACTGAAGCTTTCTTT. The encoded protein is CASSRQGLENTEAFF. The chain employs TRBV5-1 and TRBJ1-1; 7 bases line up with TRBD1. The CDR3 has 15 residues. With V trimmed by 4 bases and J by 5 bases, 11 bases remained unmatched. Germline assignment: CDR1 SGHRS and CDR2 YFSETQ.

This clonotype was seen ten or more times. The chain links TRBV20-1 to TRBJ2-1; tentative D call: TRBD1 (6 bases). Germline V gene sequence: CDR1 DFQATT, CDR2 SNEGSKA (reference sequence). V was pared by 1 base and J by 4 bases, with 17 bases between. The CDR3 has 16 amino acids. The CDR3 DNA reads as TGCAGTGCTAGAGGCGATTACAGGGTTAATTACAATGAGCAGTTCTTC. Translated: CSARGDYRVNYNEQFF.

This clonotype was detected ten times or more. The gene calls are TRBV10-1 and TRBJ2-1; D remains ambiguous. CDR1 is WNHNN, CDR2 SYGVQD, per germline (reference sequence). Trimming stripped 2 bases from V and 0 bases from J, with 5 bases between. The CDR3 is 14 amino acids. CDR3 sequence reads: CASSEAVSYNEQFF. CDR3 coding DNA: TGCGCCAGCAGTGAGGCAGTCTCCTACAATGAGCAGTTCTTC.

The table lists this clonotype with many counts. This chain links TRBV14 with TRBJ2-5; 8 bases agree with TRBD1. Trimming removed 5 bases from V and 2 bases from J; junction bases left unmatched: 4. Germline loops: CDR1 SGHDN, CDR2 FVKESK. The CDR3 is 14 residues long. The DNA for the CDR3 is TGTGCCAGCAGCTGGACAGGGAATCAAGAGACCCAGTACTTC. Translated: CASSWTGNQETQYF.

This clonotype was counted at least ten times. V usage is TRBV20-1 and J usage is TRBJ1-2, with a possible D match to TRBD1 (5 bases). The germline V and J ends were trimmed by 3 bases and 5 bases, with 19 bases remaining between them. The CDR3 totals 15 residues. Germline-derived CDR1 and CDR2 are DFQATT and SNEGSKA (reference sequence). CDR3 coding DNA: TGCAGTGCTAGGCTGCGACAGCCGGGTGGGTATGGCTACACCTTC. It yields the protein CSARLRQPGGYGYTF.

This chain uses TRBV6-6 with TRBJ1-4, with unresolved D. V was cut by 3 bases and J by 8 bases, with 7 bases left in between. The CDR3 totals 12 residues. In germline, CDR1 is MNHNY, CDR2 SVGAGI (reference sequence). The DNA for the CDR3 is TGTGCCAGCAGTTATATGGGGGAAAAACTGTTTTTT. Translated, it gives CASSYMGEKLFF.

This clonotype was observed many times. The rearrangement joins TRBV20-1 to TRBJ2-5; the match to TRBD2 covers 13 bases. V gave up 4 bases and J gave up 1 base; unmatched junction bases: 3. This CDR3 contains 15 residues. Germline assignment: CDR1 DFQATT and CDR2 SNEGSKA (reference sequence). The CDR3 loop is CSAKGLAGTQETQYF. CDR3 bases: TGCAGTGCTAAGGGACTAGCGGGGACCCAAGAGACCCAGTACTTC.

This clonotype appeared many times. The chain links TRBV27 to TRBJ1-2, with D hard to call. In germline, CDR1 is MNHEY, CDR2 SMNVEV (reference sequence). The CDR3 consists of 13 residues. V gave up 6 bases and J gave up 1 base, with 9 bases separating them. The CDR3: CASSSDDNYGYTF. In DNA form, the CDR3 reads TGTGCCAGCAGCTCCGACGATAACTATGGCTACACCTTC.

This clonotype was found many times. The rearrangement uses TRBV7-3 and TRBJ2-1; D is perhaps TRBD2 (5 bases). Germline V gene lookup returns CDR1 SGHTA and CDR2 FQGTGA. The CDR3 spans 16 residues. Trimming stripped 5 bases from V and 5 bases from J, with 19 bases between. This chain's CDR3 is CASSPGPGMADNEQFF. The CDR3 DNA follows: TGTGCCAGCAGCCCCGGGCCGGGAATGGCCGACAATGAGCAGTTCTTC.

This clonotype came up once. The gene calls are TRBV9 and TRBJ2-2, with D tentatively TRBD2 (7 bases). CDR3 length: 15 residues. The V end lost 0 bases, the J end lost 6 bases, and 12 bases lay between the germline ends. Germline V gene sequence: CDR1 SGDLS, CDR2 YYNGEE. CDR3 in amino acids: CASSVARGAAGELFF. The CDR3 region has the DNA TGTGCCAGCAGCGTAGCTCGGGGGGCCGCCGGGGAGCTGTTTTTT.

This clonotype was seen ten or more times. The chain has TRBV9 and TRBJ1-6; D call uncertain. Trimming removed 4 bases at V and 8 bases at J, with 16 bases between. Germline V gene sequence: CDR1 SGDLS, CDR2 YYNGEE. This CDR3 has 15 amino acids. CDR3 sequence (DNA): TGTGCCAGCAGCACGGACCAAGTCAAGTATTCACCCCTCCACTTT. Protein product: CASSTDQVKYSPLHF.

The chain employs TRBV4-1 and TRBJ2-5, with a tentative D call TRBD2 (6 bases). Looked up from germline, CDR1 is MGHRA and CDR2 is YSYEKL. The CDR3 totals 13 residues. The V end was cut by 5 bases, the J end by 5 bases, with 12 bases between. CDR3 sequence (DNA): TGCGCCAGCAGCAGACTAGAGGGGGAGACCCAGTACTTC. Translation gives CASSRLEGETQYF.

This clonotype showed up just a few times. A much larger clonotype is one base distant, so this may be a read error. This sequence joins TRBV12-3 or TRBV12-4 and TRBJ1-1, with D perhaps TRBD1 (5 bases). The CDR3 covers 13 residues. The V and J ends lost 7 bases and 3 bases respectively, with 12 bases between them. The DNA of the CDR3 is TGTGCCAGCACCAGGGCTTCGGACACTGAAGCTTTCTTT. It codes for CASTRASDTEAFF.

This clonotype was recorded at least ten times. The chain couples TRBV15 to TRBJ2-1; 8 bases line up with TRBD1. The germline V gene encodes CDR1 LNHNV and CDR2 YYDKDF (reference sequence). The CDR3 has 14 residues. Germline trimming cut 4 bases from V and 8 bases from J; bases unmatched to any gene: 7. CDR3 nucleotides: TGTGCCACCAGCACACAGGGGGGACCAGATGAGCAGTTCTTC. It codes for CATSTQGGPDEQFF. The entire variable domain, with the rest obtained from reference TRBV15 and TRBJ2-1, is as follows: DAMVIQNPRYQVTQFGKPVTLSCSQTLNHNVMYWYQQKSSQAPKLLFHYYDKDFNNEADTPDNFQSRRPNTSFCFLDIRSPGLGDTAMYLCATSTQGGPDEQFFGPGTRLTVL.

This clonotype appeared many times. The genes are TRBV20-1 and TRBJ1-6, with D perhaps TRBD1 (5 bases). This CDR3 spans 14 amino acids. CDR1 is DFQATT and CDR2 is SNEGSKA in the germline V gene (reference sequence). V was pared by 0 bases and J by 6 bases, with 9 bases between. The CDR3 spells CSAREDKGNSPLHF. The CDR3 bases are TGCAGTGCTAGAGAGGACAAGGGTAATTCACCCCTCCACTTT.